This TCR beta chain was recorded in a study of cytomegalovirus exposure and HLA in healthy donors. CDR1 SGHRS and CDR2 YFSETQ come from the germline V gene. The CDR3 extends over 15 amino acids. Trimming at V came to 0 bases and at J to 8 bases, leaving 9 bases not matched to a gene. This table comes from immunoSEQ multiplex PCR, and its TCRdb copy is limited to in-frame clones, with some not included. In the table there are over 250,000 clones, 65% to 90% of which are singletons. The sequence was collected from a woman aged 18-35 years in good health and CMV-seronegative. The sample comprised PBMCs. The rearrangement joins TRBV5-1 to TRBJ1-2, with TRBD1 matching over 8 bases. DNA for the CDR3: TGCGCCAGCAGCTTGGCCGGGCAGGGGGCGCTCGGCTACACCTTC. This sequence encodes CASSLAGQGALGYTF.